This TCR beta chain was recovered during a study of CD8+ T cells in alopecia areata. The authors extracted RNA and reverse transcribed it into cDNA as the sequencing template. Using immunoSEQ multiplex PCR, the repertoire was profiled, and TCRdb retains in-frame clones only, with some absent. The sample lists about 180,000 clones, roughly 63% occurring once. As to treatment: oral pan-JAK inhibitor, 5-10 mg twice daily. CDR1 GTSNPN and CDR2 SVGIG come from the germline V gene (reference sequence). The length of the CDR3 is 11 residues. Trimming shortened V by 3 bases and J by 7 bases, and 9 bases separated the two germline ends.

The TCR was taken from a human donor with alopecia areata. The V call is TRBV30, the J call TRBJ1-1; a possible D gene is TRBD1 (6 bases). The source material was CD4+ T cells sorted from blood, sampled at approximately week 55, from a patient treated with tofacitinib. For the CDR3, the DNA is TGTGCCTGGAGGCGACAGGATGAAGCTTTCTTT. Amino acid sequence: CAWRRQDEAFF.